A single sample is the source of the 10 T cell receptor beta chains below, sequenced in a study of T cells in Graves' hyperthyroidism and ophthalmopathy (dated by TCRdb to 2018 to 2020). Libraries were built with multiplex PCR. TCRdb lists the instrument as Illumina HiSeq 2000. The TCR beta CDR3 regions were amplified from the RNA transcripts. The first round of RT-PCR for the TCR CDR3 was performed with the HTBI primer set and the Qiagen OneStep RT-PCR kit. TCRdb applied fastp at Q25 and MiXCR to the public reads, then kept only in-frame beta chains. Every CDR3 protein is listed once, alongside the most common genes and DNA of its rows. The table for this sample lists about 640,000 distinct CDR3 sequences; around 20% of them were counted only once. The leading ten clones occupy 34% of the sample. Sequencing used blood. Receptors originate from a young man with Graves' ophthalmopathy.

This clonotype was seen at least ten times. This chain connects TRBV7-8 to TRBJ2-7; 7 bases fit TRBD1. CDR3 length: 13 amino acids. After removal of 4 bases from V and 6 bases from J, the junction contained 6 bases not matched to a gene. Germline-derived CDR1 and CDR2 are SGHVS and FQNEAQ. For the CDR3, the DNA is TGTGCCAGCAGCTCCGACAGGGCGGGCGAGCAGTACTTC. This translates into CASSSDRAGEQYF.

This clonotype was detected only once. For the CDR3, the DNA is TGTGCCAGCAGTCTGATGACAGGGTCTGGAAACACCATATATTTT. Its translation is CASSLMTGSGNTIYF. J is TRBJ1-3 and V is TRBV28, with 7 nucleotides matching TRBD1. V lost 5 bases to trimming and J lost 1 base; unmatched junction nucleotides: 5. Germline loops: CDR1 MDHEN, CDR2 SYDVKM. The CDR3 is 15 residues long. Looking up the rest from reference TRBV28 and TRBJ1-3 gives the full variable domain: DVKVTQSSRYLVKRTGEKVFLECVQDMDHENMFWYRQDPGLGLRLIYFSYDVKMKEKGDIPEGYSVSREKKERFSLILESASTNQTSMYLCASSLMTGSGNTIYFGEGSWLTVV.

This clonotype was detected ten times or more. The chain has TRBV12-3 or TRBV12-4 and TRBJ2-7; 8 positions match TRBD2. This CDR3 contains 15 residues. V was clipped by 6 bases and J by 0 bases; unmatched bases: 7. The chain's CDR3 is CASSLSGILSYEQYF. CDR3 coding DNA: TGTGCCAGCAGCCTTAGCGGGATCCTCTCCTACGAGCAGTACTTC.

The rearrangement links TRBV7-2 to TRBJ1-6; D is perhaps TRBD1 (5 bases). CDR1 is SGHTA, CDR2 FQGNSA, per germline. The CDR3 length is 16 residues. Trimming pared 3 bases from V and 0 bases from J, leaving 9 bases between. CDR3 region: CASSFGTSSYNSPLHF. DNA for the CDR3: TGTGCCAGCAGCTTTGGGACGAGCTCCTATAATTCACCCCTCCACTTT.

This clonotype has ten or more counts. CDR3 region: CAWSVRDEQFF. DNA for the CDR3: TGTGCCTGGAGTGTCAGGGATGAGCAGTTCTTC. The rearrangement links TRBV30 to TRBJ2-1, with a tentative D call TRBD1 (5 bases). The CDR3 totals 11 residues. V was shortened by 0 bases and J by 8 bases, with 5 bases between the two germline ends. Per the germline V gene, CDR1 is GTSNPN and CDR2 is SVGIG (reference sequence).

This clonotype was seen a handful of times. V and J are TRBV4-2 and TRBJ2-3, with 7 bases identical to TRBD2. The V gene's germline CDR1 is LGHNA and CDR2 YNFKEQ. The CDR3 totals 18 residues. The J segment lost 2 bases and the V segment lost 2 bases, leaving 13 bases of the junction unmatched. CDR3 residues: CASSQPQIVGGSTDTQYF. The CDR3 DNA reads TGTGCCAGCAGCCAACCCCAAATAGTGGGAGGGTCCACAGATACGCAGTATTTT.

The CDR3 bases are TGTGCCAGCAGCTCCCGGGGGGGACTAGTTAGAGATACGCAGTATTTT. It encodes CASSSRGGLVRDTQYF. This rearrangement joins TRBV7-9 to TRBJ2-3, with 8 bases aligning to TRBD2. Trimming took 4 bases from V and 5 from J; bases not matched to a gene: 11. The length of the CDR3 is 16 residues. From germline, CDR1 is SEHNR and CDR2 FQNEAQ (reference sequence).

There are many counts of this clonotype. This chain links TRBV28 with TRBJ2-7; the D gene is possibly TRBD2 (6 bases). Trimming pared 6 bases from V and 4 bases from J, leaving 28 bases between. CDR1 and CDR2 (germline): MDHEN, SYDVKM. The CDR3 has 18 residues. CDR3 in DNA: TGTGCCAGCAGCTCCCTCCAGGGATTTGAGGGGACTCTTTACGAGCAGTACTTC. Encoded protein: CASSSLQGFEGTLYEQYF. The full variable domain, with the rest looked up from reference TRBV28 and TRBJ2-7, is DVKVTQSSRYLVKRTGEKVFLECVQDMDHENMFWYRQDPGLGLRLIYFSYDVKMKEKGDIPEGYSVSREKKERFSLILESASTNQTSMYLCASSSLQGFEGTLYEQYFGPGTRLTVT.

This chain connects TRBV6-1 to TRBJ1-1, with 8 bases fitting TRBD1. Looked up from germline, CDR1 is MNHNS and CDR2 is SASEGT. The CDR3 extends over 14 amino acids. J gave up 5 bases and V 5 bases, and 7 bases lay outside the gene matches. CDR3 region: CASSRPDRVTEAFF. CDR3 in DNA: TGTGCCAGCAGTCGGCCGGACAGGGTAACTGAAGCTTTCTTT.

The chain combines TRBV7-9 with TRBJ1-4; D is unclear. The V end was cut by 2 bases, the J end by 0 bases, with 4 bases between. Germline V CDR1 and CDR2: SEHNR, FQNEAQ (reference sequence). The CDR3 covers 14 residues. The CDR3 reads CASSLQSTNEKLFF. The CDR3, as DNA: TGTGCCAGCAGCTTACAGTCAACTAATGAAAAACTGTTTTTT.